Below are 2 T cell receptor beta chains sequenced from a single sample in a study of blood T cell repertoires in COVID-19. TCRdb's copy holds only in-frame clones and misses some; the assay was immunoSEQ multiplex PCR. Of over 110,000 clones in the sample, about 80% were seen once. Sample: PBMCs or T cells enriched from blood (not recorded which). All receptors derive from a man between 50 and 59 years old in a cohort exposed to, infected with or recovered from COVID-19 (not recorded which).

The rearrangement links TRBV12-3 or TRBV12-4 to TRBJ1-4; D unclear. This CDR3 region has 13 residues. The germline V and J ends were trimmed by 7 bases and 4 bases, with 10 bases remaining between them. CDR3 residues: CASTGSGNEKLFF. CDR3 bases: TGTGCCAGCACCGGGAGTGGTAATGAAAAACTGTTTTTT.

The chain couples TRBV10-1 to TRBJ2-3, with 11 bases fitting TRBD2. Germline assignment: CDR1 WNHNN and CDR2 SYGVQD (reference sequence). Trimming cost V 5 bases and J 0 bases; bases outside gene matches: 10. The CDR3 extends over 18 amino acids. The DNA for the CDR3 is TGCGCCAGCAGTCCCACCACTCGGACTAGCGGGAGCACAGATACGCAGTATTTT. Its translation is CASSPTTRTSGSTDTQYF.